These 27 T cell receptor beta chains were all obtained from the same sample, sequenced in a study of shared clonotypes between healthy human individuals. Assay: immunoSEQ multiplex PCR; the TCRdb copy retains only in-frame clones and omits some. This sample has around 500,000 clones, with about 76% found just once. The specimen sequenced was PBMCs. All receptors come from a woman in her 40s in good health. Some clones in this sample may be carry-over from other donors' samples.

This chain uses TRBV5-1 with TRBJ1-1; TRBD1 might be the D (5 bases). The CDR3 extends over 15 amino acids. Trimming shortened V by 4 bases and J by 4 bases, and 17 bases separated the two germline ends. CDR1 is SGHRS, CDR2 YFSETQ, per germline. The CDR3, as DNA: TGCGCCAGCAGCACGGAGGGGCCACGGGGCACTGAAGCTTTCTTT. As protein: CASSTEGPRGTEAFF.

Only a few counts were recorded for this clone. The V call is TRBV5-1, the J call TRBJ2-1, with 7 bases lining up with TRBD2. The CDR3 is 13 amino acids. V was pared by 4 bases and J by 8 bases, with 6 bases of the junction left unmatched. CDR1 is SGHRS, CDR2 YFSETQ, per germline. As DNA, the CDR3 is TGCGCCAGCAGCCTAGCCCTAGCGGATGAGCAGTTCTTC. It translates to CASSLALADEQFF.

The sample holds one count of this clone. The same CDR3 also results from other DNA sequences found in this sample. The chain joins TRBV27 to TRBJ1-1; no clear D. The V end was cut by 0 bases, the J end by 1 base, with 3 bases between. Germline-derived CDR1 and CDR2 are MNHEY and SMNVEV (reference sequence). The CDR3 sequence is 13 residues long. This chain's CDR3 is CASSLSRNTEAFF. CDR3 in DNA: TGTGCCAGCAGTTTATCCAGGAACACTGAAGCTTTCTTT.

The chain is built from TRBV29-1 and TRBJ2-1; D might be TRBD2 (6 bases). The V gene lost 3 bases and the J gene lost 1 base, with 13 bases spanning the gap. The V gene's germline CDR1 is SQVTM and CDR2 ANQGSEA. CDR3 length: 15 residues. The CDR3 region is CSVEVRERSYNEQFF. The DNA of the CDR3 is TGCAGCGTTGAGGTCCGGGAGAGGTCCTACAATGAGCAGTTCTTC.

The chain uses TRBV5-1 and TRBJ2-3; D is perhaps TRBD2 (6 bases). There are 16 residues in the CDR3. Germline V gene sequence: CDR1 SGHRS, CDR2 YFSETQ. V shed 0 bases and J shed 2 bases, with 13 bases lying between them. This CDR3 reads CASSLGSRDSTDTQYF. CDR3 nucleotides: TGCGCCAGCAGCTTGGGCTCGCGGGACTCCACAGATACGCAGTATTTT.

The chain employs TRBV4-3 and TRBJ2-2, with a possible D match to TRBD1 (5 bases). V lost 4 bases and J 6 bases, leaving 12 bases between the germline ends. The length of the CDR3 is 14 residues. From germline, CDR1 is LGHNA and CDR2 YSLEER. The CDR3 DNA reads TGCGCCAGCAGCCCCGAGACAGTCCCCGGGGAGCTGTTTTTT. Translation gives CASSPETVPGELFF.

The chain is built from TRBV7-6 and TRBJ1-5, with D hard to call. Between the trimmed V and J ends, which lost 3 bases and 3 bases, there was a span of 6 bases. The CDR3 runs to 13 residues. Germline loops: CDR1 SGHVS, CDR2 FNYEAQ. CDR3 region: CASSFGPNQPQHF. In nucleotides, the CDR3 is TGTGCCAGCAGCTTTGGCCCCAATCAGCCCCAGCATTTT.

The chain links TRBV19 to TRBJ2-3; D call uncertain. The CDR3 extends over 13 amino acids. The germline V gene has CDR1 LNHDA and CDR2 SQIVND (reference sequence). V was clipped by 5 bases and J by 5 bases, with 11 bases between them. The DNA of the CDR3 is TGTGCCAGTAGTGACCTAGAGGTAGATACGCAGTATTTT. Amino acid sequence: CASSDLEVDTQYF.

This clone has only one observation. This chain joins TRBV18 and TRBJ2-7; 9 bases agree with TRBD1. The CDR3 sequence is 15 residues long. Germline loops: CDR1 KGHSH, CDR2 LQKENI. After removal of 2 bases from V and 1 base from J, the junction contained 3 bases not matched to a gene. CDR3 bases: TGTGCCAGCTCACCAAGGACAGGGGATTCCTACGAGCAGTACTTC. This encodes CASSPRTGDSYEQYF.

The rearrangement joins TRBV5-4 to TRBJ2-7; D unclear. With 2 bases removed from V and 4 bases from J, the gap between germline ends came to 16 bases. The CDR3 totals 15 residues. From germline, CDR1 is SGHNT and CDR2 YYREEE (reference sequence). The CDR3 DNA follows: TGTGCCAGCAGCTTTGGGCTTGATTCTGAATACGAGCAGTACTTC. The encoded protein is CASSFGLDSEYEQYF.

The V call is TRBV28, the J call TRBJ1-1; D not resolved. Trimming took 6 bases from V and 3 from J, leaving 14 bases between them. CDR1 MDHEN and CDR2 SYDVKM come from the germline V gene. This CDR3 region has 14 residues. The CDR3: CASRLPQVHTEAFF. The CDR3 nucleotides read TGTGCCAGCAGACTCCCTCAGGTCCACACTGAAGCTTTCTTT. The variable domain in full, completed from reference TRBV28 and TRBJ1-1, reads DVKVTQSSRYLVKRTGEKVFLECVQDMDHENMFWYRQDPGLGLRLIYFSYDVKMKEKGDIPEGYSVSREKKERFSLILESASTNQTSMYLCASRLPQVHTEAFFGQGTRLTVV.

The V and J genes are TRBV5-4 and TRBJ2-3, with TRBD1 identical over 7 bases. Germline V gene sequence: CDR1 SGHNT, CDR2 YYREEE (reference sequence). The CDR3 totals 15 residues. With V trimmed by 4 bases and J by 2 bases, 7 bases remained unmatched. Here the CDR3 reads CASSRQGRNTDTQYF. The CDR3, as DNA: TGTGCCAGCAGCCGACAGGGACGGAACACAGATACGCAGTATTTT. The entire variable domain, with the rest obtained from reference TRBV5-4 and TRBJ2-3, is as follows: ETGVTQSPTHLIKTRGQQVTLRCSSQSGHNTVSWYQQALGQGPQFIFQYYREEENGRGNFPPRFSGLQFPNYSSELNVNALELDDSALYLCASSRQGRNTDTQYFGPGTRLTVL.

The CDR3 region is CASSCLTGVCANEKLFF. The CDR3 region has the DNA TGTGCCAGCAGCTGCCTTACAGGGGTTTGTGCTAATGAAAAACTGTTTTTT. The chain is built from TRBV7-3 and TRBJ1-4; 7 nucleotides align to TRBD1. This CDR3 has 17 amino acids. Looked up from germline, CDR1 is SGHTA and CDR2 is FQGTGA. Trimming removed 4 bases from V and 3 bases from J; junction bases left unmatched: 11.

The CDR3 sequence is CASSTVNTEAFF. The CDR3 DNA is TGTGCCAGCAGCACAGTGAACACTGAAGCTTTCTTT. The chain combines TRBV7-9 with TRBJ1-1; no clear D. CDR3 length: 12 amino acids. CDR1 SEHNR and CDR2 FQNEAQ come from the germline V gene (reference sequence). Trimming left V 5 bases short and J 0 bases short, with 4 bases between.

In this sample, this clone turned up once. The V call is TRBV6-1, the J call TRBJ2-7; no clear D gene. The V gene's germline CDR1 is MNHNS and CDR2 SASEGT. This CDR3 has 12 amino acids. The V end was cut by 6 bases, the J end by 3 bases, with 9 bases between. The CDR3 bases are TGTGCCAGCAGCGAAAACAACTACGAGCAGTACTTC. This codes for CASSENNYEQYF.

This clone was seen more than once but under ten times. The chain uses TRBV7-2 and TRBJ1-1, with D unresolved. V was shortened by 5 bases and J by 1 base, with 5 bases between the two germline ends. The CDR3 has 12 amino acids. Germline CDR1 is SGHTA and CDR2 is FQGNSA. In nucleotides, the CDR3 is TGTGCCAGCAGCCCAGCGAACACTGAAGCTTTCTTT. It encodes CASSPANTEAFF. The complete variable domain, with remaining parts taken from reference TRBV7-2 and TRBJ1-1, reads GAGVSQSPSNKVTEKGKDVELRCDPISGHTALYWYRQSLGQGLEFLIYFQGNSAPDKSGLPSDRFSAERTGGSVSTLTIQRTQQEDSAVYLCASSPANTEAFFGQGTRLTVV.

The V call is TRBV30, the J call TRBJ2-5; D is possibly TRBD1 or TRBD2 (6 bases each). V was cut by 0 bases and J by 5 bases, with 19 bases left in between. The CDR3 spans 16 residues. Germline V lookup: CDR1 GTSNPN, CDR2 SVGIG (reference sequence). CDR3 coding DNA: TGTGCCTGGAGTGTACCATACCGAGGGGGGAGGGAGACCCAGTACTTC. Translating gives CAWSVPYRGGRETQYF.

CDR3 nucleotide sequence: TGTGCCAGCAGCTTAGGGGCAGGGGGAGAAAAACTGTTTTTT. Encoded protein: CASSLGAGGEKLFF. V is TRBV7-2 and J is TRBJ1-4; the match to TRBD1 covers 7 bases. Unmatched junction bases numbered 4, after V lost 1 base and J lost 8 bases. This CDR3 is 14 amino acids long. The V gene's germline CDR1 is SGHTA and CDR2 FQGNSA.

This clone came up once. The chain couples TRBV4-3 to TRBJ2-4; no reliable D call. V lost 0 bases and J 6 bases, leaving 27 bases between the germline ends. CDR1 is LGHNA, CDR2 YSLEER, per germline. The CDR3 spans 20 residues. For the CDR3, the DNA is TGCGCCAGCAGCCAAGAGATGACCACCGTAAGTGTGTCCCCAAGAAACATTCAGTACTTC. It encodes CASSQEMTTVSVSPRNIQYF.

The rearrangement uses TRBV6-5 and TRBJ1-1, with 8 bases that match TRBD1. CDR3 length equals 14 residues. The J segment lost 4 bases and the V segment lost 2 bases, leaving 3 bases of the junction unmatched. Germline loops: CDR1 MNHEY, CDR2 SVGAGI. The CDR3 reads CASSYLDRGTEAFF. For the CDR3, the DNA is TGTGCCAGCAGTTACCTCGACAGGGGCACTGAAGCTTTCTTT.

This clone appeared a few times. J is TRBJ2-7 and V is TRBV27; TRBD1 agrees at 7 bases. Germline V lookup: CDR1 MNHEY, CDR2 SMNVEV (reference sequence). J gave up 6 bases and V 1 base, and 9 bases lay outside the gene matches. The CDR3 has 15 residues. The CDR3 reads CASSLWRQGVSEQYF. In DNA form, the CDR3 reads TGTGCCAGCAGTTTATGGCGGCAGGGGGTAAGCGAGCAGTACTTC.

The CDR3 DNA reads TGTGCCAGCAGTCCCCGGACAGGGTCGTACGAGCAGTACTTC. Translating it yields CASSPRTGSYEQYF. The chain combines TRBV27 with TRBJ2-7, with 8 bases fitting TRBD1. The V segment lost 5 bases and the J segment 4 bases; nucleotides outside the gene matches: 7. The CDR3 is made up of 14 amino acids. CDR1 MNHEY and CDR2 SMNVEV come from the germline V gene (reference sequence).

The V gene is TRBV7-2, the J gene TRBJ2-1; TRBD1 aligns across 8 bases. Looked up from germline, CDR1 is SGHTA and CDR2 is FQGNSA. Trimming took 5 bases from V and 5 from J; bases not matched to a gene: 14. The CDR3 spans 17 residues. In DNA, the CDR3 is TGTGCCAGCAGCCGAGATACCCCCGGGACAGGCAACAATGAGCAGTTCTTC. Translation: CASSRDTPGTGNNEQFF. The full variable domain, with the rest looked up from reference TRBV7-2 and TRBJ2-1, is GAGVSQSPSNKVTEKGKDVELRCDPISGHTALYWYRQSLGQGLEFLIYFQGNSAPDKSGLPSDRFSAERTGGSVSTLTIQRTQQEDSAVYLCASSRDTPGTGNNEQFFGPGTRLTVL.

V is TRBV5-1 and J is TRBJ2-5; TRBD1 is a possible D gene (5 bases). Trimming pared 0 bases from V and 1 base from J, leaving 10 bases between. The CDR3 is made up of 15 amino acids. Germline-derived CDR1 and CDR2 are SGHRS and YFSETQ. CDR3 amino acids: CASSLASTAQETQYF. CDR3 nucleotides: TGCGCCAGCAGCTTGGCCTCGACAGCCCAAGAGACCCAGTACTTC.

The gene calls are TRBV9 and TRBJ2-2; the D gene is possibly TRBD2 (6 bases). Trimming stripped 0 bases from V and 7 bases from J, with 7 bases between. CDR3 size: 13 residues. Germline CDR1 is SGDLS and CDR2 is YYNGEE. CDR3 in amino acids: CASSVGGDGELFF. DNA of the CDR3: TGTGCCAGCAGCGTAGGCGGGGACGGGGAGCTGTTTTTT.

The chain carries TRBV5-1 and TRBJ2-5; 9 nucleotides match TRBD2. J lost 7 bases, V lost 0 bases, and 16 bases had no gene match. Looked up from germline, CDR1 is SGHRS and CDR2 is YFSETQ. This CDR3 spans 18 amino acids. Here the CDR3 DNA reads TGCGCCAGCAGCTTGGCCGGTCTGGCTAGCGGGACCCCTGGGACCCAGTACTTC. It yields the protein CASSLAGLASGTPGTQYF.

Details on this clone: Other DNA variants within this sample encode the same CDR3. The chain is built from TRBV11-3 and TRBJ1-1, with TRBD1 matching 7 bases. Trimming removed 5 bases from V and 4 bases from J; junction bases left unmatched: 7. CDR1 SGHNT and CDR2 YENEEA come from the germline V gene. The CDR3 length is 14 residues. CDR3 DNA sequence: TGTGCCAGCAGCCCAGGGGGGGCCGGCACTGAAGCTTTCTTT. Its translation: CASSPGGAGTEAFF.